This TCR beta chain was identified in a study of T-cell reconstitution after alpha-beta-depleted transplantation in children. Whole-study results and caveats: Newly produced T cells mostly accounted for T-cell counts and diversity one year post-transplant.

Library preparation (for TCRbeta) was performed with unique molecular identifiers. TCRdb called the PCR reads again in MiXCR, with one record for every CDR3 protein. The table includes around 300,000 distinct CDR3 sequences, more than 20% detected once. CDR1 and CDR2 from the germline V gene are DFQATT and SNEGSKA (reference sequence). With 3 bases clipped from V and 5 bases from J, the junction kept 6 bases outside the gene matches. The CDR3 loop spans 15 amino acids. This clonotype was counted a few times. What it binds is not known. The V gene is TRBV20-1, the J gene TRBJ2-3; the match to TRBD2 covers 12 bases. The receptor's source is a male patient between 10 and 17 years old who had a stem cell transplant for acute lymphoblastic leukemia, so the T cells may come from the graft donor. Sample: PBMCs, mostly from graft donor cells, taken 180 days after TCRalphabeta/CD19-depleted stem cell transplant. The CDR3 region has the DNA TGCAGTGCTAGCTCGACTAGCGGGAGAGGAGATACGCAGTATTTT. Protein product: CSASSTSGRGDTQYF.